Sequencing of this T cell receptor beta chain was carried out in a study of OX40 agonist ivuxolimab in advanced cancers. Across the whole study: People in dose escalation had one of these cancers: hepatocellular carcinoma, melanoma, renal cell or head and neck cancer. The study, taken as a whole, reports: On average, CD8+ T cells had more expanded clones than CD4+.

Profiled with immunoSEQ multiplex PCR; TCRdb holds only in-frame clones, not every one. The data contain around 79,000 clones, 88% of them singletons. About this clone itself: Antigen unknown.

Germline loops: CDR1 SGHRS, CDR2 YFSETQ. The CDR3 is 13 amino acids. Trimming cost V 4 bases and J 0 bases, with 8 bases left between them. Sampled blood was obtained at baseline, cycle 4 day 1, and cycle 7 day 1. The origin of this receptor is an adult with an advanced solid tumor such as melanoma, head and neck, liver or kidney cancer. This rearrangement joins TRBV5-1 to TRBJ2-7; D perhaps matches TRBD2 (6 bases). The sequencing used CD4+ or CD8+ T cells sorted from blood, collected in a trial of the OX40 agonist ivuxolimab. The CDR3 region is CASSPGSSYEQYF. DNA for the CDR3: TGCGCCAGCAGCCCCGGGAGCTCCTACGAGCAGTACTTC.